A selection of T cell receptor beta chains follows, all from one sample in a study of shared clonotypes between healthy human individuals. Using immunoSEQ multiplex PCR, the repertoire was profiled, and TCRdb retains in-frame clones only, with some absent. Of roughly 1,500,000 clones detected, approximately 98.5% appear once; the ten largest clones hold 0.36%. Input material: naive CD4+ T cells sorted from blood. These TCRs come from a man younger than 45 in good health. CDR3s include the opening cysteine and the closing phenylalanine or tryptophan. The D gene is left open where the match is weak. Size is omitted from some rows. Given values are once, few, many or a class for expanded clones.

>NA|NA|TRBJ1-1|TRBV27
CASSFQRMNTEAFF
TGTGCCAGCAGTTTCCAGCGGATGAACACTGAAGCTTTCTTT
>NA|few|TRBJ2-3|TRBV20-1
CSASYTDTQYF
TGCAGTGCTAGTTACACAGATACGCAGTATTTT
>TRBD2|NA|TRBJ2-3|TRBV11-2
CASSTRLAEGRTQYF
TGTGCCAGCAGCACTCGACTAGCGGAGGGGCGTACGCAGTATTTT
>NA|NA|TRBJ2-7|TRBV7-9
CASSLGGDIPHEQYF
TGTGCCAGCAGCTTAGGGGGGGACATCCCCCACGAGCAGTACTTC
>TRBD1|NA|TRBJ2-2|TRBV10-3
CASWDRGFVTSNTGELFF
TGTGCCTCGTGGGACAGGGGATTTGTAACCTCGAACACCGGGGAGCTGTTTTTT
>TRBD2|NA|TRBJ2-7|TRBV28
CASSFGLAGTYEQYF
TGTGCCAGCAGTTTCGGACTAGCGGGAACCTACGAGCAGTACTTC
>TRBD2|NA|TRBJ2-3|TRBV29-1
CTAGEGTDTQYF
TGCACCGCGGGGGAGGGCACAGATACGCAGTATTTT
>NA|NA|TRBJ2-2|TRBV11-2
CASSSYSGAGELFF
TGTGCCAGCAGCTCCTATTCAGGGGCCGGGGAGCTGTTTTTT
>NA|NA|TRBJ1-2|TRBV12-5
CASGPRPGGASYGYTF
TGTGCTAGTGGTCCTCGCCCCGGGGGCGCCAGCTATGGCTACACCTTC
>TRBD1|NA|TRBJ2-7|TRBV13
CASSNRGISYEQYF
TGTGCCAGCAGCAACAGGGGCATCTCCTACGAGCAGTACTTC
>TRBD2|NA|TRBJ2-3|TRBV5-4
CASSSVGGRRTDTQYF
TGTGCCAGCAGCTCGGTTGGCGGGAGGCGCACAGATACGCAGTATTTT
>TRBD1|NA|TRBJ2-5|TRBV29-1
CSAATGGQTQYF
TGCAGCGCAGCTACAGGGGGCCAGACCCAGTACTTC
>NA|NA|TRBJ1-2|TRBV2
CASSAGTLDYGYTF
TGTGCCAGCAGTGCCGGGACACTCGACTATGGCTACACCTTC
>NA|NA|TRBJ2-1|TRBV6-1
CASAVPPYYNEQFF
TGTGCCTCGGCAGTTCCACCATACTACAATGAGCAGTTCTTC
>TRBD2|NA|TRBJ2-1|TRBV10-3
CAISERGSSTSGSTEQFF
TGTGCCATCAGTGAGAGGGGGTCTTCGACTAGCGGGAGCACTGAGCAGTTCTTC
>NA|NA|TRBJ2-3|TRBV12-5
CASGSPGLRSTDTQYF
TGTGCTAGTGGGTCACCGGGACTCCGAAGCACAGATACGCAGTATTTT
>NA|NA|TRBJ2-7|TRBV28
CASSSLPSYEQYF
TGTGCCAGCAGTTCCCTCCCGTCCTACGAGCAGTACTTC
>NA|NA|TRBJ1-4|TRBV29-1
CSALKGSEKLFF
TGCAGCGCTCTCAAGGGTAGTGAAAAACTGTTTTTT
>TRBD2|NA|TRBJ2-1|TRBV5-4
CATGLVRNEQFF
TGTGCCACGGGACTAGTTAGAAATGAGCAGTTCTTC
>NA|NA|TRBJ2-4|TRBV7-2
CASSLDGLRGNIQYF
TGTGCCAGCAGCTTGGACGGGCTGAGAGGGAACATTCAGTACTTC
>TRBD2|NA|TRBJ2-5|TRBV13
CASSVTLLAGDLETQYF
TGTGCCAGCAGCGTGACCCTTCTAGCGGGAGATCTAGAGACCCAGTACTTC
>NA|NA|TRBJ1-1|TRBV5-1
CASSLIGGTEAFF
TGCGCCAGCAGCTTAATAGGTGGTACAGAAGCTTTCTTT
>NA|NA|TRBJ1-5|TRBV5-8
CASSLNGNQPQHF
TGTGCCAGCAGCTTGAACGGCAATCAGCCCCAGCATTTT
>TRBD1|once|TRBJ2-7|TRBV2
CASSYGTAIYEQYF
TGTGCCAGCAGTTACGGGACAGCGATATACGAGCAGTACTTC
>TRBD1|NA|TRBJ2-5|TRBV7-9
CASSLAFGTENQETQYF
TGTGCCAGCAGCTTAGCCTTTGGGACAGAGAACCAAGAGACCCAGTACTTC
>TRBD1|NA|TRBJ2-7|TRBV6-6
CASRDRRYEQYF
TGTGCCAGCCGGGACAGGAGATACGAGCAGTACTTC
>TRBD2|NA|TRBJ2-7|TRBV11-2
CASSVSGTRIYEQYF
TGTGCCAGCAGCGTTTCCGGGACTAGAATTTACGAGCAGTACTTC
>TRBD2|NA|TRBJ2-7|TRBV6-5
CASRKAGGPHEQYF
TGTGCCAGCAGAAAAGCGGGAGGGCCTCATGAGCAGTACTTC
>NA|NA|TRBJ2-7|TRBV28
CASSSPYEQYF
TGTGCCAGCAGTTCCCCCTACGAGCAGTACTTC
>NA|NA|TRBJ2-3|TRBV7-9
CASSLRLTSNPDTQYF
TGTGCCAGCAGCTTAAGGCTCACGAGTAATCCAGATACGCAGTATTTT
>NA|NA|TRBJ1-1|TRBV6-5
CASSFAVMNTEAFF
TGTGCCAGCAGTTTCGCGGTAATGAACACTGAAGCTTTCTTT
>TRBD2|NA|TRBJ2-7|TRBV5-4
CASSWGSGTVYEQYF
TGTGCCAGCAGCTGGGGTAGCGGGACCGTCTACGAGCAGTACTTC
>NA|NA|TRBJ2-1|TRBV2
CASTPYNEQFF
TGTGCCAGCACCCCCTACAATGAGCAGTTCTTC
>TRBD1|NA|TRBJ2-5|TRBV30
CAWSGTGGWETQYF
TGTGCCTGGAGCGGGACAGGGGGTTGGGAGACCCAGTACTTC
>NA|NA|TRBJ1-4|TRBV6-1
CASSEALIRGSEKLFF
TGTGCCAGCAGTGAAGCGCTAATTAGGGGGAGTGAAAAACTGTTTTTT
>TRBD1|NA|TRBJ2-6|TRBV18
CASSPSDRGRAGANVLTF
TGTGCCAGCTCACCGTCGGACAGGGGGCGAGCTGGGGCCAACGTCCTGACTTTC
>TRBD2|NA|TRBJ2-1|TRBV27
CASTLWGRGTNIYEQFF
TGTGCCAGCACCTTATGGGGACGGGGGACTAATATCTATGAGCAGTTCTTC
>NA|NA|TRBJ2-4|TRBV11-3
CASSKGRVAKNIQYF
TGTGCCAGCAGCAAAGGACGTGTAGCCAAAAACATTCAGTACTTC
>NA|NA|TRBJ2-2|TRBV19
CASRSAANTGELFF
TGTGCCAGTAGATCCGCCGCTAACACCGGGGAGCTGTTTTTT
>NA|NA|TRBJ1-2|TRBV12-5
CASGRDRLRDF
TGTGCTAGTGGGCGAGACAGGCTAAGGGATTTC
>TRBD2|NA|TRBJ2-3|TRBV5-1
CASSPNIAGGTDTQYF
TGCGCCAGCAGCCCGAACATAGCGGGAGGCACAGATACGCAGTATTTT
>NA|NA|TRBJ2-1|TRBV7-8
CASSFTSISYNEQFF
TGTGCCAGCAGCTTTACTAGTATCTCCTACAATGAGCAGTTCTTC
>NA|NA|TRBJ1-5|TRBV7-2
CASSPDGWLPQHF
TGTGCCAGCAGCCCGGACGGGTGGTTGCCCCAGCATTTT
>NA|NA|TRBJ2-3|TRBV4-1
CASSQVPPSTDTQYF
TGCGCCAGCAGCCAAGTTCCTCCTAGCACAGATACGCAGTATTTT
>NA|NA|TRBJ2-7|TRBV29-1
CSVRTGLQGEQYF
TGCAGCGTTCGGACGGGGTTACAGGGCGAGCAGTACTTC
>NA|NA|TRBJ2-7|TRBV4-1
CASSRPPTGSYEQYF
TGCGCCAGCAGCCGACCCCCGACAGGTTCCTACGAGCAGTACTTC
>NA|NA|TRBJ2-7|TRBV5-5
CASSSGREQYF
TGTGCCAGCAGCTCGGGAAGGGAGCAGTACTTC
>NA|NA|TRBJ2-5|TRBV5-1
CASSPNLLAIPSQETQYF
TGCGCCAGCAGCCCGAACTTGTTAGCGATTCCTTCTCAAGAGACCCAGTACTTC
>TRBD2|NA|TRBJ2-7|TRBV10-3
CAISESSGRYYEQYF
TGTGCCATCAGTGAGTCAAGCGGGAGGTATTACGAGCAGTACTTC
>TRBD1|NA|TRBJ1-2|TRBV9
CASTRTGNYGYTF
TGTGCCAGCACCCGGACAGGGAACTATGGCTACACCTTC
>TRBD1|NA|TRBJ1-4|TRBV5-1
CASSLGTGGGATNEKLFF
TGCGCCAGCAGCTTAGGCACAGGGGGAGGAGCAACTAATGAAAAACTGTTTTTT
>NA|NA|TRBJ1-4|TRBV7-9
CASSLMLGGGEKLFF
TGTGCCAGCAGCTTAATGTTAGGGGGAGGCGAAAAACTGTTTTTT